Given below is one TCR beta chain in context. Authors' methods: From reference gene primer amplification, estimates of nucleated cell counts were derived. Sequenced by immunoSEQ multiplex PCR; TCRdb stores in-frame clones only, minus some. V and J calls plus clone size are reproduced from that table; the DNA served to infer D and trimming. The table records a few hundred thousand clones, roughly nine tenths of them present only once. The sample belongs to a study of blood T cell repertoires in COVID-19. About the research overall: Samples representing acute and convalescent COVID-19 were sourced from the United States, Italy and Spain. T cells, B-cell-depleted T cells, or PBMCs supplied cDNA or gDNA.

V was cut by 3 bases and J by 6 bases, with 9 bases left in between. CDR3 length: 13 amino acids. The chain combines TRBV12-3 or TRBV12-4 with TRBJ1-5; D is unresolved. Sequencing was done on a sample of peripheral blood. This clonotype was obtained from a man between 40 and 49 years old who had recovered from COVID-19. CDR3 sequence: CASSFGGSQPQHF. In DNA form, the CDR3 reads TGTGCCAGCAGTTTCGGAGGGAGTCAGCCCCAGCATTTT.